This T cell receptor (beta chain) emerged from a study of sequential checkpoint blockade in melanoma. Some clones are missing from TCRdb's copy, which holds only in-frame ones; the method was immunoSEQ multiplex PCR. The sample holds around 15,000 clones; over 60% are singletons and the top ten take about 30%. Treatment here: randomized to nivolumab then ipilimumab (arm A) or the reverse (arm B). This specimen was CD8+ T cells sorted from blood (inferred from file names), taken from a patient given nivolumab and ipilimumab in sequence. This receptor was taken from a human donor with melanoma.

DNA for the CDR3: TGCAGCGCACATCTAGCGGAGACCGGGGAGCTGTTTTTT. This translates into CSAHLAETGELFF. The genes are TRBV29-1 and TRBJ2-2, with 7 bases aligning to TRBD2. The CDR3 is 13 amino acids. The J segment lost 5 bases and the V segment lost 7 bases, leaving 7 bases of the junction unmatched. CDR1 and CDR2 from the germline V gene are SQVTM and ANQGSEA.